This record looks at one TCR beta chain sequence and its context. The sample belongs to a study of shared T cell receptors in the human thymus. With 5 bases removed from V and 1 base from J, the gap between germline ends came to 15 bases. CDR1 MNHEY and CDR2 SMNVEV come from the germline V gene (reference sequence). CDR3 length: 15 residues. The data were produced by immunoSEQ multiplex PCR, yet TCRdb's version contains in-frame clones alone and is incomplete. The table records about 380,000 clones, just under 95% of them present only once. This chain joins TRBV27 and TRBJ2-7, with D possibly TRBD2 on 5 matching bases. The clonotype originates from a human donor. Sequences were obtained from thymocytes. The CDR3 region is CASSITRNPSYEQYF. CDR3 nucleotide sequence: TGTGCCAGCAGTATAACTAGGAACCCATCCTACGAGCAGTACTTC.